This T cell receptor (beta chain) was sequenced for a study of post-analysis software for immune sequencing data. About the research overall: Clinical courses comprised relapsing-remitting, secondary progressive and progressive-relapsing multiple sclerosis. Points from the study as a whole: Significantly decreased normalized Chao1 diversity was recorded for multiple sclerosis patients relative to controls. Patients showed TRBV5-6, TRBV5-1 and TRBV20-1 among five TRBV segments more frequent than in controls.

Libraries were made from TCR beta cDNA, and they carried unique molecular identifiers. From around 1 to 10 million T cells, 400,000 to 600,000 cDNA molecules were obtained. TCRdb processed the PCR reads anew with MiXCR; each CDR3 protein has one entry. The table lists 650,000 to 850,000 distinct CDR3 sequences, about 45% of them singletons. CDR3 length: 12 amino acids. V gave up 10 bases and J gave up 5 bases, with 14 bases separating them. CDR1 and CDR2 (germline): MGHDK, SYGVNS. This clonotype was counted only a few times. Its antigen remains unidentified. This clonotype was obtained from a girl between 10 and 17 years old with multiple sclerosis. V is TRBV25-1 and J is TRBJ2-5; D is perhaps TRBD2 (5 bases). Sequences were obtained from blood. In nucleotides, the CDR3 is TGTGCCACCGGGCCGCGAGGGGAGACCCAGTACTTC. Its translation: CATGPRGETQYF.